Listed below are T cell receptor beta chains from one sample, sequenced in a study of T-cell memory formation after mild COVID-19. MiXCR was run by TCRdb on the 5' RACE reads, yielding one entry per CDR3 protein. The sample shows over 350,000 distinct CDR3 sequences, about 17% of them seen only once. The sequencing input was PBMCs or a T cell subset sorted from them (not recorded which). Receptors were obtained from a man aged 18 to 29 who had mild COVID-19 (a few samples of this study predate the infection). Cell type and time point are not known. The CDR3 runs from the conserved cysteine through the conserved F or W. Each record gives: V gene, D gene, J gene, clone size, CDR3 protein, CDR3 DNA. A D gene is named only where the DNA matches it firmly. Size is omitted from some rows. Given values are once, few, many or a class for expanded clones.

v_gene: TRBV24-1
d_gene: .
j_gene: TRBJ2-5
abundance: .
CDR3aa: CVRGGTVQETQYF
CDR3nt: TGTGTCCGAGGCGGGACAGTCCAAGAGACCCAGTACTTC

v_gene: TRBV5-6
d_gene: TRBD2
j_gene: TRBJ2-2
abundance: .
CDR3aa: CASSLLSGGPTGELFF
CDR3nt: TGTGCCAGCAGCTTACTTAGCGGGGGGCCCACCGGGGAGCTGTTTTTT

v_gene: TRBV5-1
d_gene: TRBD2
j_gene: TRBJ2-3
abundance: .
CDR3aa: CASSLSSGGLGDTQYF
CDR3nt: TGCGCCAGCAGCTTGAGTAGCGGGGGACTAGGAGATACGCAGTATTTT

v_gene: TRBV7-2
d_gene: .
j_gene: TRBJ2-5
abundance: few
CDR3aa: CASSSPGPQAQYF
CDR3nt: TGTGCCAGCAGCTCACCCGGGCCCCAGGCCCAGTACTTC

v_gene: TRBV9
d_gene: .
j_gene: TRBJ2-3
abundance: once
CDR3aa: CASSGTGTFEPQYF
CDR3nt: TGTGCCAGCAGCGGAACCGGGACTTTCGAGCCGCAGTATTTT

v_gene: TRBV14
d_gene: .
j_gene: TRBJ1-1
abundance: few
CDR3aa: CASSQDLGTEAFF
CDR3nt: TGTGCCAGCAGCCAAGATCTGGGGACTGAAGCTTTCTTT

v_gene: TRBV19
d_gene: .
j_gene: TRBJ1-1
abundance: few
CDR3aa: CASISTEAFF
CDR3nt: TGTGCCAGTATAAGCACTGAAGCTTTCTTT

v_gene: TRBV4-3
d_gene: .
j_gene: TRBJ1-6
abundance: .
CDR3aa: CASSQDRGGRTGSPLHF
CDR3nt: TGCGCCAGCAGCCAAGATCGGGGGGGCCGGACGGGATCACCCCTCCACTTT

v_gene: TRBV7-3
d_gene: .
j_gene: TRBJ2-4
abundance: few
CDR3aa: CASSDGRTKNIQYF
CDR3nt: TGTGCCAGCAGCGACGGACGGACGAAAAACATTCAGTACTTC

v_gene: TRBV5-1
d_gene: .
j_gene: TRBJ1-1
abundance: .
CDR3aa: CASSKGEEKRAFF
CDR3nt: TGCGCCAGCAGCAAAGGGGAAGAGAAGAGGGCTTTCTTT

v_gene: TRBV5-1
d_gene: TRBD1
j_gene: TRBJ1-4
abundance: .
CDR3aa: CASSWGTGRIATNEKLFF
CDR3nt: TGCGCCAGCAGCTGGGGGACAGGGCGGATCGCAACTAATGAAAAACTGTTTTTT

v_gene: TRBV5-1
d_gene: TRBD1
j_gene: TRBJ2-7
abundance: few
CDR3aa: CASRTSGTGSYEQYF
CDR3nt: TGCGCCAGCAGAACGTCCGGGACAGGCTCCTACGAGCAGTACTTC

v_gene: TRBV28
d_gene: .
j_gene: TRBJ2-3
abundance: .
CDR3aa: CASRRPTDTQYF
CDR3nt: TGTGCCAGCAGACGGCCCACAGATACGCAGTATTTT

v_gene: TRBV29-1
d_gene: .
j_gene: TRBJ2-5
abundance: .
CDR3aa: CSVEGRPRETQYF
CDR3nt: TGCAGCGTTGAAGGCCGACCGAGGGAGACCCAGTACTTC

v_gene: TRBV29-1
d_gene: .
j_gene: TRBJ2-2
abundance: few
CDR3aa: CSVEGQDGGSGELFF
CDR3nt: TGCAGCGTTGAAGGTCAAGACGGGGGCAGCGGGGAGCTGTTTTTT

v_gene: TRBV7-9
d_gene: TRBD2
j_gene: TRBJ2-5
abundance: few
CDR3aa: CASSLTSGETQYF
CDR3nt: TGTGCCAGCAGCTTAACTAGCGGAGAGACCCAGTACTTC

v_gene: TRBV2
d_gene: TRBD2
j_gene: TRBJ2-1
abundance: .
CDR3aa: CASRDSGGPSSYNEQFF
CDR3nt: TGTGCCAGCAGGGATAGCGGGGGGCCGAGCTCCTACAATGAGCAGTTCTTC

v_gene: TRBV12-3/TRBV12-4
d_gene: TRBD2
j_gene: TRBJ2-5
abundance: .
CDR3aa: CASSLGGTSDETQYF
CDR3nt: TGTGCCAGCAGCCTCGGCGGGACTAGCGATGAGACCCAGTACTTC

v_gene: TRBV5-6
d_gene: .
j_gene: TRBJ2-1
abundance: few
CDR3aa: CASSLESEQFF
CDR3nt: TGTGCCAGCAGCTTGGAAAGTGAGCAGTTCTTC

v_gene: TRBV7-6
d_gene: .
j_gene: TRBJ2-1
abundance: .
CDR3aa: CASSFVGTEQFF
CDR3nt: TGTGCCAGCAGCTTTGTCGGGACTGAGCAGTTCTTC

v_gene: TRBV19
d_gene: .
j_gene: TRBJ2-5
abundance: few
CDR3aa: CASSIRAEETQYF
CDR3nt: TGTGCCAGTAGTATTCGGGCAGAAGAGACCCAGTACTTC

v_gene: TRBV9
d_gene: .
j_gene: TRBJ1-1
abundance: few
CDR3aa: CASSAQGLGEAFF
CDR3nt: TGTGCCAGCAGCGCCCAGGGGCTTGGTGAAGCTTTCTTT

v_gene: TRBV12-3/TRBV12-4
d_gene: .
j_gene: TRBJ1-2
abundance: .
CDR3aa: CASASSGPSSFGPARGYTF
CDR3nt: TGTGCCAGCGCGTCATCCGGGCCATCGTCCTTCGGTCCCGCCCGGGGCTACACCTTC

v_gene: TRBV11-2
d_gene: TRBD1
j_gene: TRBJ2-1
abundance: many
CDR3aa: CASSPTGGNEQFF
CDR3nt: TGTGCCAGCAGCCCGACAGGGGGCAATGAGCAGTTCTTC

v_gene: TRBV4-2
d_gene: .
j_gene: TRBJ1-2
abundance: few
CDR3aa: CASSQDIGLLWSGYTF
CDR3nt: TGTGCCAGCAGCCAAGATATCGGGCTTCTGTGGAGTGGCTACACCTTC

v_gene: TRBV7-8
d_gene: .
j_gene: TRBJ1-2
abundance: .
CDR3aa: CASSLLQADYGYTF
CDR3nt: TGTGCCAGCAGCTTACTACAGGCGGACTATGGCTACACCTTC

v_gene: TRBV11-2
d_gene: TRBD2
j_gene: TRBJ2-7
abundance: .
CDR3aa: CASRLLAGGLSEQYF
CDR3nt: TGTGCCAGCAGGTTACTAGCGGGGGGACTCAGCGAGCAGTACTTC

v_gene: TRBV7-9
d_gene: .
j_gene: TRBJ1-2
abundance: .
CDR3aa: CASSLVGSADGYTF
CDR3nt: TGTGCCAGCAGCTTAGTTGGTAGTGCGGACGGCTACACCTTC

v_gene: TRBV5-5
d_gene: TRBD2
j_gene: TRBJ2-3
abundance: .
CDR3aa: CASSNQGLAGIYGTDTQYF
CDR3nt: TGTGCCAGCAGCAACCAGGGACTAGCGGGGATCTACGGCACAGATACGCAGTATTTT

v_gene: TRBV5-4
d_gene: TRBD2
j_gene: TRBJ2-3
abundance: .
CDR3aa: CASSPKPDGRAQYF
CDR3nt: TGTGCCAGCAGCCCGAAGCCGGACGGGAGGGCGCAGTATTTT

v_gene: TRBV7-9
d_gene: TRBD1
j_gene: TRBJ1-4
abundance: few
CDR3aa: CASSLGTGPEKLFF
CDR3nt: TGTGCCAGCAGCTTGGGGACAGGACCTGAAAAACTGTTTTTT

v_gene: TRBV6-2/TRBV6-3
d_gene: .
j_gene: TRBJ1-1
abundance: few
CDR3aa: CASSYEGPLLTEAFF
CDR3nt: TGTGCCAGCAGTTACGAAGGACCGCTGCTCACTGAAGCTTTCTTT

v_gene: TRBV10-3
d_gene: .
j_gene: TRBJ2-4
abundance: few
CDR3aa: CAISEAVRGNIQYF
CDR3nt: TGTGCCATCAGTGAGGCGGTCCGTGGAAACATTCAGTACTTC

v_gene: TRBV7-9
d_gene: TRBD1
j_gene: TRBJ2-1
abundance: .
CDR3aa: CASSTPGQGYNEQFF
CDR3nt: TGTGCCAGCAGCACTCCGGGACAGGGCTACAATGAGCAGTTCTTC

v_gene: TRBV9
d_gene: .
j_gene: TRBJ1-6
abundance: .
CDR3aa: CASSGASYNSPLHF
CDR3nt: TGTGCCAGCAGCGGGGCGAGTTATAATTCACCCCTCCACTTT

v_gene: TRBV3-1
d_gene: .
j_gene: TRBJ2-5
abundance: once
CDR3aa: CASSPPGYQETQYF
CDR3nt: TGTGCCAGCAGCCCCCCAGGGTACCAAGAGACCCAGTACTTC

v_gene: TRBV5-8
d_gene: .
j_gene: TRBJ2-3
abundance: .
CDR3aa: CASSSGSTSTADTQYF
CDR3nt: TGTGCCAGCAGCTCTGGGAGTACTAGCACCGCAGATACGCAGTATTTT

v_gene: TRBV4-1
d_gene: .
j_gene: TRBJ2-3
abundance: many
CDR3aa: CASSLPPRAEDTQYF
CDR3nt: TGCGCCAGCAGCCTCCCCCCGCGGGCAGAAGATACGCAGTATTTT

v_gene: TRBV5-1
d_gene: TRBD1
j_gene: TRBJ2-1
abundance: few
CDR3aa: CASSLRQGYVLNEQFF
CDR3nt: TGCGCCAGCAGCCTCCGACAGGGCTATGTTCTCAATGAGCAGTTCTTC

v_gene: TRBV20-1
d_gene: TRBD2
j_gene: TRBJ2-2
abundance: .
CDR3aa: CSAGDRGDTGELFF
CDR3nt: TGCAGTGCTGGAGACCGGGGGGACACCGGGGAGCTGTTTTTT

v_gene: TRBV12-3/TRBV12-4
d_gene: TRBD2
j_gene: TRBJ2-1
abundance: .
CDR3aa: CASTLAGGKYNEQFF
CDR3nt: TGTGCCAGCACCCTAGCGGGGGGCAAATACAATGAGCAGTTCTTC

v_gene: TRBV6-5
d_gene: TRBD2
j_gene: TRBJ2-3
abundance: .
CDR3aa: CASSDTSGGTDTQYF
CDR3nt: TGTGCCAGCAGTGATACTAGCGGGGGAACAGATACGCAGTATTTT

v_gene: TRBV2
d_gene: TRBD1
j_gene: TRBJ2-1
abundance: once
CDR3aa: CASSVGTGGNRENEQFF
CDR3nt: TGTGCCAGCAGTGTCGGGACAGGGGGCAATAGGGAGAATGAGCAGTTCTTC